The 10 T cell receptor beta chains in this list originate from one sample, sequenced in a study of CD8 T cells in Susac syndrome. RNA amounts of about 0.45 to 1 ug underwent reverse transcription with random hexamers. Each CDR3 protein gets one entry after TCRdb re-called the immunoSEQ multiplex PCR reads with MiXCR. The table records 200,000 to 250,000 distinct CDR3 sequences, about 90% of them present only once. The specimen sequenced was CD8+ T cells from PBMCs. Receptors were obtained from a human donor with multiple sclerosis.

This chain uses TRBV5-1 with TRBJ2-7, with 8 positions matching TRBD2. V lost 0 bases, J lost 5 bases, and 13 bases stayed unmatched. The CDR3 spans 17 residues. Germline V gene lookup returns CDR1 SGHRS and CDR2 YFSETQ. CDR3 in DNA: TGCGCCAGCAGCTTGGCATACTCGGGGGGGGCTTTCCACGAGCAGTACTTC. Amino acids: CASSLAYSGGAFHEQYF.

The rearrangement links TRBV14 to TRBJ2-3; no clear D gene. Germline-derived CDR1 and CDR2 are SGHDN and FVKESK. V shed 3 bases and J shed 5 bases, with 6 bases lying between them. This CDR3 is 12 amino acids long. The CDR3 nucleotides read TGTGCCAGCAGCCATCCTGGAGATACGCAGTATTTT. Protein sequence: CASSHPGDTQYF.

CDR3 sequence (DNA): TGTGCCAGCAGTCCTGAGGCTAGCGGGGGCCAAGAGACCCAGTACTTC. This gives the protein CASSPEASGGQETQYF. The V and J genes are TRBV6-1 and TRBJ2-5, with 10 bases identical to TRBD2. Germline V CDR1 and CDR2: MNHNS, SASEGT. The V segment lost 5 bases and the J segment 1 base; nucleotides outside the gene matches: 7. The CDR3 is 16 residues long.

This chain links TRBV5-6 with TRBJ2-6; 8 bases are shared with TRBD1. The CDR3 is 17 amino acids. V was pared by 0 bases and J by 3 bases, with 5 bases of the junction left unmatched. Germline V lookup: CDR1 SGHDT, CDR2 YYEEEE. CDR3 amino acids: CASSLVAGGVGANVLTF. As DNA, the CDR3 is TGTGCCAGCAGCTTGGTAGCAGGGGGCGTTGGGGCCAACGTCCTGACTTTC.

This chain links TRBV20-1 with TRBJ2-3; D possibly corresponds to TRBD1 (6 bases). Germline V lookup: CDR1 DFQATT, CDR2 SNEGSKA (reference sequence). This CDR3 contains 15 residues. Deletions cut 1 base from V and 5 bases from J, with 16 bases between. CDR3 DNA: TGCAGTGCTAGAGTTGAGGGGGAATGGGGAGATACGCAGTATTTT. This gives the protein CSARVEGEWGDTQYF.

The chain has TRBV28 and TRBJ2-7, with a possible D match to TRBD2 (6 bases). The length of the CDR3 is 14 residues. Germline V gene sequence: CDR1 MDHEN, CDR2 SYDVKM. The germline V and J ends were trimmed by 6 bases and 1 base, with 13 bases remaining between them. The CDR3 loop is CASSSTSASYEQYF. The CDR3 bases are TGTGCCAGCAGCTCGACTAGTGCGTCCTACGAGCAGTACTTC.

The chain recombines TRBV4-2 with TRBJ2-1; perhaps TRBD2 as D (6 bases). The CDR3 spans 15 residues. V shed 2 bases and J shed 6 bases, with 14 bases lying between them. Looked up from germline, CDR1 is LGHNA and CDR2 is YNFKEQ. The CDR3 region is CASSQHLGTRNEQFF. The CDR3 nucleotides read TGTGCCAGCAGCCAACATTTGGGGACTCGCAATGAGCAGTTCTTC.

The chain combines TRBV25-1 with TRBJ2-5; the D is unclear. V lost 1 base to trimming and J lost 0 bases, with 9 bases between them. Germline V CDR1 and CDR2: MGHDK, SYGVNS. CDR3 size: 15 residues. The CDR3 here is CASSELGRDQETQYF. CDR3 DNA sequence: TGTGCCAGCAGTGAATTGGGTAGGGACCAAGAGACCCAGTACTTC.

The chain joins TRBV5-6 to TRBJ2-4; D perhaps matches TRBD2 (6 bases). The CDR3 extends over 16 amino acids. Trimming took 1 base from V and 7 from J, leaving 18 bases between them. The germline V gene encodes CDR1 SGHDT and CDR2 YYEEEE. The chain's CDR3 is CASSLSFQGAGNIQYF. CDR3 nucleotide sequence: TGTGCCAGCAGCTTGTCTTTTCAGGGCGCGGGGAACATTCAGTACTTC.

This chain uses TRBV20-1 with TRBJ2-7; a possible D gene is TRBD1 (6 bases). The CDR3 is 13 residues long. Per germline, CDR1 DFQATT and CDR2 SNEGSKA (reference sequence). V lost 3 bases and J lost 0, with 9 bases in between. The CDR3 spells CSASLDSSYEQYF. The DNA for the CDR3 is TGCAGTGCTAGCCTGGACAGCTCCTACGAGCAGTACTTC.